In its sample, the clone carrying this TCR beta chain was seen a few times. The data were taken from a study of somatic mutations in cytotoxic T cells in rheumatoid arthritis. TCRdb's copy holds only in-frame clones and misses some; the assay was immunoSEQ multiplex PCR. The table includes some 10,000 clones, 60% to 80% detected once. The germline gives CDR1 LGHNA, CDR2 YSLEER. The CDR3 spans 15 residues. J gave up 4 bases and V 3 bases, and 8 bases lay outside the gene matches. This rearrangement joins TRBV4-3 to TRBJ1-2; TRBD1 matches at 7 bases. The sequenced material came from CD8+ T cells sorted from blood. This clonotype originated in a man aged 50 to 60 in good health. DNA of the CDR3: TGCGCCAGCAGCCAGGGGGACAGTATACTCTATGGCTACACCTTC. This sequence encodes CASSQGDSILYGYTF.